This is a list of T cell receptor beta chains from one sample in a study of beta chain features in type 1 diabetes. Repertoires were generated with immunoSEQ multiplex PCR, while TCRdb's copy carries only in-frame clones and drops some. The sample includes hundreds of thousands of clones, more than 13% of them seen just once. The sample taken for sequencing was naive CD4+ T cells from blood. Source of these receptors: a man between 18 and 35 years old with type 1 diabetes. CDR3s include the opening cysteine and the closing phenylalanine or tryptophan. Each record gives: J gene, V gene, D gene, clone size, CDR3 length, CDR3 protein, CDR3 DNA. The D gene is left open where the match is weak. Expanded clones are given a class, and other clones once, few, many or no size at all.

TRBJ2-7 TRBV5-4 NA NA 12 CASSFHRSEQYF TGTGCCAGCAGCTTTCACCGCTCCGAGCAGTACTTC
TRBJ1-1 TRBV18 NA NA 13 CASSPTGAAEAFF TGTGCCAGCTCACCAACGGGGGCAGCAGAAGCTTTCTTT
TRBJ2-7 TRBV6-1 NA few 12 CASRTREYEQYF TGTGCCAGCAGGACGAGGGAGTACGAGCAGTACTTC
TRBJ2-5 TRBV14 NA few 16 CASSQLSGGTPETQYF TGTGCCAGCAGCCAACTGTCTGGAGGGACACCAGAGACCCAGTACTTC
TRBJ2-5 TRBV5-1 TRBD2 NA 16 CASSSGGLAGVETQYF TGCGCCAGCAGCTCAGGAGGACTAGCGGGAGTAGAGACCCAGTACTTC
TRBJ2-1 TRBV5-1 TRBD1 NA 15 CASSTRTGGGNEQFF TGCGCCAGCAGCACCCGGACAGGGGGAGGGAATGAGCAGTTCTTC
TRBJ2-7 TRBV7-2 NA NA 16 CASSLGLGGLAYEQYF TGTGCCAGCAGCTTGGGGCTGGGCGGACTGGCCTACGAGCAGTACTTC
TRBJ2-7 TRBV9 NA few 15 CASSARHSSSYEQYF TGTGCCAGCAGCGCAAGACATTCGAGCTCCTACGAGCAGTACTTC
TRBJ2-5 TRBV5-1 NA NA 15 CASSLLHKSGETQYF TGCGCCAGCAGCTTGTTACATAAGTCAGGAGAGACCCAGTACTTC
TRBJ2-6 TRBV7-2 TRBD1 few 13 CASSRQGGNVLTF TGTGCCAGCAGCCGACAGGGGGGCAACGTCCTGACTTTC
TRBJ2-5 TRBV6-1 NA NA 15 CASSRTASFQETQYF TGTGCCAGCAGTAGGACAGCATCATTCCAAGAGACCCAGTACTTC
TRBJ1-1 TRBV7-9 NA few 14 CASSFVEGNTEAFF TGTGCCAGCAGCTTTGTGGAGGGGAACACTGAAGCTTTCTTT
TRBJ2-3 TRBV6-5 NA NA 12 CASRSGSDTQYF TGTGCCAGCAGGTCAGGGTCAGATACGCAGTATTTT
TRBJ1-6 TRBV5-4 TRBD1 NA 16 CASSSIQGPGNSPLHF TGTGCCAGCAGCTCGATACAGGGGCCCGGGAATTCACCCCTCCACTTT
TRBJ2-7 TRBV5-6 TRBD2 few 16 CASSLRAGAIIYEQYF TGTGCCAGCAGCTTGAGAGCGGGAGCGATTATCTACGAGCAGTACTTC
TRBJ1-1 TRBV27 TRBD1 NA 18 CASRPNRDRGHRATEAFF TGTGCCAGCAGACCGAACCGGGACAGGGGGCACCGGGCCACTGAAGCTTTCTTT
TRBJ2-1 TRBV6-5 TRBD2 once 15 CASTRAGLGFNEQFF TGTGCCAGCACTCGCGCGGGACTAGGCTTCAATGAGCAGTTCTTC
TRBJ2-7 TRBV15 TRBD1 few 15 CATSGRDRPSYEQYF TGTGCCACCAGCGGCCGGGACAGGCCCTCCTACGAGCAGTACTTC
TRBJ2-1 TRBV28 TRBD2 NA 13 CASSLGGGNEQFF TGTGCCAGCAGTTTAGGGGGGGGCAATGAGCAGTTCTTC
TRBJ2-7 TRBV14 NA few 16 CASSQVLDMDSYEQYF TGTGCCAGCAGCCAAGTTCTAGACATGGACTCCTACGAGCAGTACTTC
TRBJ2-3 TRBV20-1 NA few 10 CSARTDTQYF TGCAGTGCCCGCACAGATACGCAGTATTTT
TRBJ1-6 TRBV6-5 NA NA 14 CASRTERRGSPLHF TGTGCCAGCCGCACCGAGAGGCGGGGATCACCCCTCCACTTT
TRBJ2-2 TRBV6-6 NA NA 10 CASSTGELFF TGTGCTTCGAGCACCGGGGAGCTGTTTTTT
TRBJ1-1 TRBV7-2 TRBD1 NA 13 CASRQTGWTEAFF TGTGCCAGCAGACAGACAGGGTGGACTGAAGCTTTCTTT
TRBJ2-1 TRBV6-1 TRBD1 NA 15 CASKDGTGLFLEQFF TGTGCCAGCAAGGACGGGACAGGATTGTTCCTTGAGCAGTTCTTC
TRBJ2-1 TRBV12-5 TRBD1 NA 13 CASGLGQGLEQFF TGTGCTAGTGGTTTGGGACAGGGCTTAGAGCAGTTCTTC
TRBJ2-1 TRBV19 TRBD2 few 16 CASSIPLAGAYNEQFF TGTGCCAGTAGTATCCCGCTAGCGGGGGCCTACAATGAGCAGTTCTTC
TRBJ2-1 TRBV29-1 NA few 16 CSVEVQHRRKENEQFF TGCTCCGTTGAGGTACAGCATCGGAGGAAGGAAAATGAGCAGTTCTTC
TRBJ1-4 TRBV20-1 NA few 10 CSARTEKLFF TGCAGTGCTCGGACAGAAAAACTGTTTTTT
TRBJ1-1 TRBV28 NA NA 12 CASSSQGTEAFF TGTGCCAGCAGTTCGCAGGGGACTGAAGCTTTCTTT
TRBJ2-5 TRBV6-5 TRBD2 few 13 CASSYSRGGAQYF TGTGCCAGCAGTTACTCGCGTGGGGGGGCCCAGTACTTC
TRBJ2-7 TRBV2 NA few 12 CASTGLSYEQYF TGTGCCAGCACAGGACTCTCCTACGAGCAGTACTTC
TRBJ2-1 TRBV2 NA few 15 CASSEMGGSYNEQFF TGTGCCAGCAGTGAAATGGGGGGCTCCTACAATGAGCAGTTCTTC
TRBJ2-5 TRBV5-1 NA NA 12 CASSVELETQYF TGCGCCAGCAGCGTAGAATTAGAGACCCAGTACTTC
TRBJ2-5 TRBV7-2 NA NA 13 CASSLAIGETQYF TGTGCCAGCAGCTTAGCGATCGGGGAGACCCAGTACTTC
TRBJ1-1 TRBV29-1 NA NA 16 CSVVRSGGRPDTEAFF TGCAGCGTTGTACGTTCTGGGGGGCGCCCCGACACTGAAGCTTTCTTT
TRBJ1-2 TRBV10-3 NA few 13 CAISEQGRYGYTF TGTGCCATCAGTGAACAAGGTAGATATGGCTACACCTTC
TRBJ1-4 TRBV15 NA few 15 CATSRDVNDREKLFF TGTGCCACCAGCAGAGACGTAAACGACCGAGAAAAACTGTTTTTT
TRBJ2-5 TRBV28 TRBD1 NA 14 CASSEPGGRETQYF TGTGCCAGCAGTGAACCAGGGGGCCGGGAGACCCAGTACTTC
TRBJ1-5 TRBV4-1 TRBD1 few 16 CASSQDPRGQGVPQHF TGCGCCAGCAGCCAAGATCCACGAGGACAGGGAGTGCCCCAGCATTTT
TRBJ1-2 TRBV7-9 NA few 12 CASSLETNGYTF TGTGCCAGCAGCTTAGAGACGAATGGCTACACCTTC
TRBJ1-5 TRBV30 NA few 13 CAWSVQGLQPQHF TGTGCCTGGAGTGTACAAGGGCTTCAGCCCCAGCATTTT
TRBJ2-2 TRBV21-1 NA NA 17 CASSNPGTILNTGELFF TGTGCCAGCAGCAACCCTGGGACTATTTTAAACACCGGGGAGCTGTTTTTT
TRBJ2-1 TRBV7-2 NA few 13 CASSPHRGNEQFF TGTGCCAGCAGCCCCCACCGGGGCAATGAGCAGTTCTTC
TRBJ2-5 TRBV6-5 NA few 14 CASSYLEGWETQYF TGTGCCAGCAGTTATCTCGAGGGGTGGGAGACCCAGTACTTC
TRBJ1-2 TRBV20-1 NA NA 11 CSAGPRGGYTF TGCAGTGCTGGGCCTAGGGGTGGCTACACCTTC
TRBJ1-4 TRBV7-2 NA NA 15 CASSLVRQGGEKLFF TGTGCCAGCAGCTTAGTAAGGCAGGGAGGTGAAAAACTGTTTTTT
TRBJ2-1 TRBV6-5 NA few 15 CASTPTTGFRGEQFF TGTGCCAGCACCCCCACGACAGGATTTCGGGGTGAGCAGTTCTTC
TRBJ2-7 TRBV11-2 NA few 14 CASSLVSGHYEQYF TGTGCCAGCAGCTTGGTTAGCGGACACTACGAGCAGTACTTC
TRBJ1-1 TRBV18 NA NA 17 CASSPPRTGTANTEAFF TGTGCCAGCTCACCGCCGCGCACCGGGACGGCGAACACTGAAGCTTTCTTT
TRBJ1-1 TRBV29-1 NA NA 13 CSVDAASGAEAFF TGCAGCGTAGACGCTGCGTCAGGGGCTGAAGCTTTCTTT
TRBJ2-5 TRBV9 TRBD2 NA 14 CASSVLAGQETQYF TGTGCCAGCAGCGTTTTAGCGGGTCAAGAGACCCAGTACTTC
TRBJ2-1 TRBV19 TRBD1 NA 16 CASRTPGDRGSNEQFF TGTGCCAGTAGGACTCCCGGGGACAGGGGGTCCAATGAGCAGTTCTTC
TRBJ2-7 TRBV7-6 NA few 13 CASSSLGGQEQYF TGTGCCAGCAGCTCCCTCGGGGGGCAAGAGCAGTACTTC